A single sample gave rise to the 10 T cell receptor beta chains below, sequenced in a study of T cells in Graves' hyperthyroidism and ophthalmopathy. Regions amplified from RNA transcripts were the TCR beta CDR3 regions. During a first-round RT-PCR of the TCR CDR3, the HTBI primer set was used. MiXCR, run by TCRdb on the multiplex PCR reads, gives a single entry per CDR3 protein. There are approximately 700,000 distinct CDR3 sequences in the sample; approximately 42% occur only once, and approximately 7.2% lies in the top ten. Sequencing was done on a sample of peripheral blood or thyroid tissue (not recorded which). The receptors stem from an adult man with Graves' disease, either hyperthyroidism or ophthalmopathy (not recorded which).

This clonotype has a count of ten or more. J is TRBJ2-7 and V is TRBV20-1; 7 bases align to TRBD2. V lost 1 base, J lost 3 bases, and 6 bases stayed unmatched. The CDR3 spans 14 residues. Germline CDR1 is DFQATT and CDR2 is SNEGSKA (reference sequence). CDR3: CSARGPAGNYEQYF. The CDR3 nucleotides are TGCAGTGCTAGAGGGCCAGCGGGGAACTACGAGCAGTACTTC.

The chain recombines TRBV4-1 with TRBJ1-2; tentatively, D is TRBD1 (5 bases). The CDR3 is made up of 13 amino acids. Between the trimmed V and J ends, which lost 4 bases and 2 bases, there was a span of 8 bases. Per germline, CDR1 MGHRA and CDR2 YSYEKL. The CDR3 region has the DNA TGCGCCAGCAGCCTCAGGGACAACTATGGCTACACCTTC. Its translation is CASSLRDNYGYTF.

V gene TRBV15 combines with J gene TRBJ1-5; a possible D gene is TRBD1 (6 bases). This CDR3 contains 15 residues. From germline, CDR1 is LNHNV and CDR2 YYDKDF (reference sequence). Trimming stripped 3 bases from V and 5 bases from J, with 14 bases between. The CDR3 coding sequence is TGTGCCACCAGCAGTGGTAACAGGGCTGATCAGCCCCAGCATTTT. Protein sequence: CATSSGNRADQPQHF.

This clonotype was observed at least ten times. The CDR3 sequence is CASSPIGGTEIYGYTF. CDR3 in DNA: TGCGCCAGCAGCCCTATAGGCGGCACGGAGATCTATGGCTACACCTTC. The V gene is TRBV5-1, the J gene TRBJ1-2; D remains unclear. Trimming removed 4 bases at V and 4 bases at J, with 20 bases between. The germline gives CDR1 SGHRS, CDR2 YFSETQ. This CDR3 has 16 amino acids.

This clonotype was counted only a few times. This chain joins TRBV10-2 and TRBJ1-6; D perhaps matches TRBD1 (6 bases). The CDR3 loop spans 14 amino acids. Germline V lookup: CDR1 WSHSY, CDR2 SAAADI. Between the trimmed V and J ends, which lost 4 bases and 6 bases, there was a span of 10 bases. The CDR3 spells CASSVGGLNSPLHF. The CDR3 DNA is TGCGCCAGCAGTGTTGGGGGGCTTAATTCACCCCTCCACTTT.

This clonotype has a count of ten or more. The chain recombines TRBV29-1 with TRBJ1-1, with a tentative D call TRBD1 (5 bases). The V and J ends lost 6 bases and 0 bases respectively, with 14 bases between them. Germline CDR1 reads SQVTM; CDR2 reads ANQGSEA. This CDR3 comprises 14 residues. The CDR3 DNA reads TGCAGCGTGAGTCGGGGCGCCGTGAACACTGAAGCTTTCTTT. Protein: CSVSRGAVNTEAFF.

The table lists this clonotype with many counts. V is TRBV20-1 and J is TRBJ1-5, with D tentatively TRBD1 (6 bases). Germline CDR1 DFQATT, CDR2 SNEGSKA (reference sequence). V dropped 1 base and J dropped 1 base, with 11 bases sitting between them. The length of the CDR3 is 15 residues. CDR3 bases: TGCAGTGCTAGAGTGGACGGGGGCAGCAATCAGCCCCAGCATTTT. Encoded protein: CSARVDGGSNQPQHF.

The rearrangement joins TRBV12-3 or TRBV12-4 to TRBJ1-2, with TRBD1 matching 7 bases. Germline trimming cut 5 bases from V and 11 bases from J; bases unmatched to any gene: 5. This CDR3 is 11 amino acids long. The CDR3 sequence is CASSGEGAYTF. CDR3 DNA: TGTGCCAGCAGTGGTGAGGGGGCGTACACCTTC.

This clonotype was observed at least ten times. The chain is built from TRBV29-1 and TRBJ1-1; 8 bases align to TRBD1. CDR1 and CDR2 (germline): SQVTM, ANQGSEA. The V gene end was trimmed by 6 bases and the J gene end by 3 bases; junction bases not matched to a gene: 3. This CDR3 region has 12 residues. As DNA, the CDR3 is TGCAGCGTGCAGGGGGCGGACACTGAAGCTTTCTTT. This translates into CSVQGADTEAFF.

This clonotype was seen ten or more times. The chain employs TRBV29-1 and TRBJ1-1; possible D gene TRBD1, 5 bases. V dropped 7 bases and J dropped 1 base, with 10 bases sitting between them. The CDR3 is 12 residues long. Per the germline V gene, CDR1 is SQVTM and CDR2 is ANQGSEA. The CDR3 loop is CSAPTANTEAFF. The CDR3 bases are TGCAGCGCCCCGACAGCGAACACTGAAGCTTTCTTT. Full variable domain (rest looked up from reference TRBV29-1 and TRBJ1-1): SAVISQKPSRDICQRGTSLTIQCQVDSQVTMMFWYRQQPGQSLTLIATANQGSEATYESGFVIDKFPISRPNLTFSTLTVSNMSPEDSSIYLCSAPTANTEAFFGQGTRLTVV.